This T cell receptor beta chain was observed in a study of T cells after yellow fever vaccination. Study-wide results and limits: Clones from primary vaccination mostly reappeared after the booster (roughly 97% CD4, around 90% CD8). Just a small share of clonotypes turned up in the CD4 compartment as well as the CD8 compartment. Weaker, the secondary response peaked sooner, at day 5 versus 15.

Trimming at V came to 6 bases and at J to 1 base, leaving 7 bases not matched to a gene. CDR3 length: 15 amino acids. Per germline, CDR1 SQVTM and CDR2 ANQGSEA. This clonotype was counted at least ten times. The target antigen is unknown. The 5'RACE template-switching step produced TCR cDNA and added a universal primer site and UMIs. TCRdb passed the 5' RACE reads through MiXCR, listing each CDR3 protein once. Among about 120,000 distinct CDR3 sequences, 8% to 10% were seen once, and the ten largest hold almost 40%. The chain carries TRBV29-1 and TRBJ1-2, with 11 positions matching TRBD1. The TCR was taken from a man younger than 35 who received the YFV17D yellow fever vaccine. The source material was CD8+ T cells sorted from PBMCs, sampled on the day of the yellow fever booster vaccination. This CDR3 reads CSVVGTGGDNYGYTF. CDR3 coding DNA: TGCAGCGTCGTCGGGACAGGGGGTGATAACTATGGCTACACCTTC.